This TCR delta chain was captured in a study of gamma-delta T cells after stem cell transplantation. Details on this clone: The mismatch at residue 7 between this DNA's translation and the TCRdb protein of a much larger clone likely reflects a read error; the protein shown is translated from the DNA.

TCRdb re-called the RT-PCR reads using CATT. The sample carries about 850 delta-chain clones, more than 1.4% recorded once. The CDR3 has 14 residues. In germline, CDR1 is GEAIGNYY, CDR2 EKD. With V trimmed by 5 bases and J by 0 bases, 5 bases remained unmatched. The sequencing input was gamma-delta T cells. V usage is TRDV2 and J usage is TRDJ1, with 7 bases lining up with TRDD3. This TCR was sampled from a human donor. It is not recorded whose cells these are; they may come from a transplant donor. The CDR3 reads CACGTGENTDKLIF. Here the CDR3 DNA reads TGTGCCTGTGGTACTGGGGAAAACACCGATAAACTCATCTTT.